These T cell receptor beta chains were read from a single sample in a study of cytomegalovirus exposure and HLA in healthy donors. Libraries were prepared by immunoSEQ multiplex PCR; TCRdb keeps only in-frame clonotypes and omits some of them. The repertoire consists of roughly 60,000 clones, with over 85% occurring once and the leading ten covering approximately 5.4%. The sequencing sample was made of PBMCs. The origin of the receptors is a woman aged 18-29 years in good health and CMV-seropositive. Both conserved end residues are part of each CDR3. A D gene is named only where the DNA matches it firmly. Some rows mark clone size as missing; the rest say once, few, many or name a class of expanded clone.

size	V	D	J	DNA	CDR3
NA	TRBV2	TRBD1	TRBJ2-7	TGTGCCAGCCGACAGGGATCCTACGAGCAGTACTTC	CASRQGSYEQYF
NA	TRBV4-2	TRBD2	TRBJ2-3	TGTGCCAGCAGCGATAGCGGGCCCACAGATACGCAGTATTTT	CASSDSGPTDTQYF
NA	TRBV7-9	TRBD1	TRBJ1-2	TGTGCCAGCAGCATACAGGGGTTTGGCTACACCTTC	CASSIQGFGYTF
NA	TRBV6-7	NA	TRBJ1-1	TGTGCCAGCAGTTACGGGCCAGGGACTGAAGCTTTCTTT	CASSYGPGTEAFF
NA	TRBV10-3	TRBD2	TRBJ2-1	TGTGCCATCAGTGAGTCGGTATTAGCGGGGGGCTCCTACAATGAGCAGTTCTTC	CAISESVLAGGSYNEQFF
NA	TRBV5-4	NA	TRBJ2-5	TGTGCCAGCAGCTTGGGGGCCCAAGAGACCCAGTACTTC	CASSLGAQETQYF
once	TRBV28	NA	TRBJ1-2	TGTGCCAGCAGTATCACTAACTATGGCTACACCTTC	CASSITNYGYTF
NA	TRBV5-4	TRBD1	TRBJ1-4	TGTGCCAGCAGCTTGGCGAGCGTTAGGGGGCGTAGTGAAAAACTGTTTTTT	CASSLASVRGRSEKLFF
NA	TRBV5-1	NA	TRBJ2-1	TGCGCCAGCAGCTTAAGAGTCGCGGCCTCCTACAATGAGCAGTTCTTC	CASSLRVAASYNEQFF
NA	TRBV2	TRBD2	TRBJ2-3	TGTGCCAGCACCCGGGACTACAGCACAGATACGCAGTATTTT	CASTRDYSTDTQYF
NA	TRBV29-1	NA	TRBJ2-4	TGCAGCGTTGACGGAGCGGCCAAAAACATTCAGTACTTC	CSVDGAAKNIQYF
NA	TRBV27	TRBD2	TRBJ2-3	TGTGCCAGCAGTTTAAGAGCGGGAGGATCGACAGATACGCAGTATTTT	CASSLRAGGSTDTQYF
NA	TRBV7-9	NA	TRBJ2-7	TGTGCCAGCAGCTTATCAGGGAAAGTCCACGAGCAGTACTTC	CASSLSGKVHEQYF
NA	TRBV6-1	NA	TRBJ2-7	TGTGCCAGCAGCTCGGGACAAGGTGTCCTCTACGAGCAGTACTTC	CASSSGQGVLYEQYF
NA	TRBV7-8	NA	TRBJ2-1	TGTGCCAGCAGCCGGGGACAAGTAAATTACAATGAGCAGTTCTTC	CASSRGQVNYNEQFF
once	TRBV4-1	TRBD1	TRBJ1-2	TGCGCCAGCAGCCAAGTTGTACAGGGGTTGGTGGACACCTTC	CASSQVVQGLVDTF
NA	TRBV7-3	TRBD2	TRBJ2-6	TGTGCCAGCAGCCTAGGAGCGGGAGCTGGGGCCAACGTCCTGACTTTC	CASSLGAGAGANVLTF
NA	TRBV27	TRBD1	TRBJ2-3	TGTGCCAGCAGTTTCTCCTGGACAGGGATCCCTAGCACAGATACGCAGTATTTT	CASSFSWTGIPSTDTQYF
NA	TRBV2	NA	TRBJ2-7	TGTGCCAGCAGTCACGACAGTCACGAGCAGTACTTC	CASSHDSHEQYF
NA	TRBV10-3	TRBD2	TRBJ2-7	TGTGCCATCGGCGGACCCGGACTAGCGGGAGCAGGGTCCTACGAGCAGTACTTC	CAIGGPGLAGAGSYEQYF
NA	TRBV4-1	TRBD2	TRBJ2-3	TGCGCCAGCAGCGGGAGCGGGGGGGGCCCAGATACGCAGTATTTT	CASSGSGGGPDTQYF
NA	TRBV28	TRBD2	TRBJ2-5	TGTGCCAGCAGTTTTCGCGGGGGGAAAGAGACCCAGTACTTC	CASSFRGGKETQYF
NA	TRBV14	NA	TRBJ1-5	TGTGCCAGCAGCCAAGATGGCTGGACAGCCGTCTATCAGCCCCAGCATTTT	CASSQDGWTAVYQPQHF
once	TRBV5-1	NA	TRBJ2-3	TGCGCCAGCAGCTGGGGAAGGGGTGGCACAGATACGCAGTATTTT	CASSWGRGGTDTQYF
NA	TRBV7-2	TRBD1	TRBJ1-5	TGTGCCAGCAGCTGGGGACAGGGTCAGCCCCAGCATTTT	CASSWGQGQPQHF
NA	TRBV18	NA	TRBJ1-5	TGTGCCAGCTCATCGCGACAGGATAGCAATCAGCCCCAGCATTTT	CASSSRQDSNQPQHF
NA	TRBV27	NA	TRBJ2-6	TGTGCCACCAAACAGACTCTGGGGCCAGATGGGGCCAACGTCCTGACTTTC	CATKQTLGPDGANVLTF
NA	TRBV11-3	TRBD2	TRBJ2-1	TGTGCCAGCAGCTCTAGTAGCGGGGCCTACAATGAGCAGTTCTTC	CASSSSSGAYNEQFF
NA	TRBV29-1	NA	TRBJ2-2	TGCAGCGTTACAGGTGGGACCGGGGAGCTGTTTTTT	CSVTGGTGELFF
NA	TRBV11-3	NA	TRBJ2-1	TGTGCCAGGGGGAGTTGGGATGAGCAGTTCTTC	CARGSWDEQFF
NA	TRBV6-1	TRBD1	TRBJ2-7	TGTGCCAGCAGTGAAGCGACAGGGTTCTTTTCGGAGCAGTACTTC	CASSEATGFFSEQYF
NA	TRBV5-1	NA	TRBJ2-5	TGCGCCAGTACAGGGAGTGGAGAGACCCAGTACTTC	CASTGSGETQYF
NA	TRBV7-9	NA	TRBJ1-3	TGTGCCAGCAGCCATGAACGGAGCTCTGGAAACACCATATATTTT	CASSHERSSGNTIYF
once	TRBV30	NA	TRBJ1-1	TGTGCCTGGAGTTCAAGGGGGAACACTGAAGCTTTCTTT	CAWSSRGNTEAFF
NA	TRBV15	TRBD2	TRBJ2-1	TGTGCCACCACCGCACGGGGTAGTTGGCTAGCGGGTTTTAATGAGCAGTTCTTC	CATTARGSWLAGFNEQFF
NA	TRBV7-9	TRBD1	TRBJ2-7	TGTGCCAGCAGCTTAGATCGGACAGGGTCCTTCTACGAGCAGTACTTC	CASSLDRTGSFYEQYF
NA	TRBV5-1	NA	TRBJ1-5	TGCGCCAGCAGCCTTGGACGGGGGGAGCCCCAGCATTTT	CASSLGRGEPQHF
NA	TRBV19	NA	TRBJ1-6	TGTGCCAGTAGCACCGGGACAAGCAATTCACCCCTCCACTTT	CASSTGTSNSPLHF
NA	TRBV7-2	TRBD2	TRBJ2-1	TGTGCCAGCAGCACCCCGGGGGGGCCCCGAAATGAGCAGTTCTTC	CASSTPGGPRNEQFF
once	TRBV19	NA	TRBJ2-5	TGTGCCAGTAGTTTGGAAGGCAGGGGACAAGAGACCCAGTACTTC	CASSLEGRGQETQYF
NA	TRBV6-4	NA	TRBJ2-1	TGTGCCAGCAGTTCCACAACAGGGGGGGATGAGCAGTTCTTC	CASSSTTGGDEQFF
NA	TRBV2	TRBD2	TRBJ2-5	TGTGCCAGCAGTGGGGGGGGGAACCCTGGCCGAGGAGAGACCCAGTACTTC	CASSGGGNPGRGETQYF
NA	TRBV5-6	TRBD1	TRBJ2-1	TGTGCCAGCAGCTCGTTCAGGGGGCTAAATGAGCAGTTCTTC	CASSSFRGLNEQFF
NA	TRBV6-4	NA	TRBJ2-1	TGTGCCAGCAGTGACGAAAGTCTAAGTGGTGCCAATGAGCAGTTCTTC	CASSDESLSGANEQFF
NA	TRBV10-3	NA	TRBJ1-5	TGTGCCATCAGTGAGTCTAGAGGCGGCCAGCCCCAGCATTTT	CAISESRGGQPQHF
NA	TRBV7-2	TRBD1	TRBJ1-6	TGTGCCAGCAGCATACGGAGGACAGGGTCGGATTCACCCCTCCACTTT	CASSIRRTGSDSPLHF
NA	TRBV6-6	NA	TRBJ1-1	TGTGCCAGCAACAGCCCAGGGATCAACACTGAAGCTTTCTTT	CASNSPGINTEAFF
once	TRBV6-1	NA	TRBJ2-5	TGTGCCACGGGAAAGATTCGGCTCCAAGAGACCCAGTACTTC	CATGKIRLQETQYF
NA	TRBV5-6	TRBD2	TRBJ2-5	TGTGCCAGCAGCTTGAGGAGGGAGGGCCATGAGGAGACCCAGTACTTC	CASSLRREGHEETQYF
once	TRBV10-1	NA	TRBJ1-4	TGCGCCAGCAGTGCCGGGAGAACTAATGAAAAACTGTTTTTT	CASSAGRTNEKLFF
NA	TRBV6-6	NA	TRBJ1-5	TGTGCCAGCAGACTCGATACCAATCAGCCCCAGCATTTT	CASRLDTNQPQHF
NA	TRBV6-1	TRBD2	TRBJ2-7	TGTGCCAGCAGTGAAGGGCTAGCGGGCTCCTACGAGCAGTACTTC	CASSEGLAGSYEQYF
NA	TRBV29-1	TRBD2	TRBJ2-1	TGCAGCGTCGTCTTTAGCGGGTTGCAGTTCTTC	CSVVFSGLQFF
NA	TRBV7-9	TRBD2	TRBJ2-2	TGTGCCAGCAGCTCGACTAGCGGGGGCCCGAACACCGGGGAGCTGTTTTTT	CASSSTSGGPNTGELFF
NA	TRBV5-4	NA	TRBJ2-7	TGTGCCAGCAGCCTCGACAGATACGAGCAGTACTTC	CASSLDRYEQYF
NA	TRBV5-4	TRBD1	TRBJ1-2	TGTGCCAGCAGCTTGCCGACCGGGACAGGGGGCCCTAACTATGGCTACACCTTC	CASSLPTGTGGPNYGYTF
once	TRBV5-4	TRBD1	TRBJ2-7	TGTGCCAGCAGCTTTGACAGGGGTATTGGCGAGCAGTACTTC	CASSFDRGIGEQYF